This entry features one T cell receptor (beta chain) sequence. Antigen unknown. Sequencing used immunoSEQ multiplex PCR; TCRdb keeps in-frame clones, though not all of them. The data show 20,000 to 30,000 clones, roughly 73% seen once. CDR1 is SEHNR and CDR2 is FQNEAQ in the germline V gene (reference sequence). Trimming stripped 6 bases from V and 5 bases from J, with 10 bases between. This CDR3 is built from 12 residues. This sample was included in a study of tumor-infiltrating lymphocytes in localized non-small cell lung cancer. Study summary: Resected tumor was paired with non-adjacent uninvolved lung from the same patient. Whole-study results and caveats: Technical variation could not be separated from intratumor heterogeneity here. No link was found between tumor T-cell fraction and recurrence-free survival.

The source material was lung tumor tissue. This TCR came from a human donor with non-small cell lung cancer. The chain carries TRBV7-9 and TRBJ2-5; D not certain. DNA of the CDR3: TGTGCCAGCAGACCGGACGCTGAGACCCAGTACTTC. Encoded protein: CASRPDAETQYF. Based on the CDR3 plus reference TRBV7-9 and TRBJ2-5, the full variable domain is DTGVSQNPRHKITKRGQNVTFRCDPISEHNRLYWYRQTLGQGPEFLTYFQNEAQLEKSRLLSDRFSAERPKGSFSTLEIQRTEQGDSAMYLCASRPDAETQYFGPGTRLLVL.